This paragraph reports one TCR beta chain. What it binds is not known. This sample was taken from a study of T cell responses to AZD1222 COVID-19 vaccine. Notes on the study in general: Baseline serology detected seropositivity in only six AZD1222 recipients. White British people made up most donors, females outnumbered males, and clonal diversity was possibly underestimated. Reportedly, nearly half the spike-specific TCRs target unmutated variant regions. With dominance at 160-218 and 743-854, vaccine-associated CD4 TCRs spanned spike.

Germline CDR1 and CDR2: SNHLY and FYNNEI. Trimming removed 1 base from V and 0 bases from J, with 19 bases in between. The CDR3 contains 18 residues. This table comes from immunoSEQ multiplex PCR, and its TCRdb copy is limited to in-frame clones, with some not included. Here the sample spans over 100,000 clones, 85% to 95% being singletons. This clonotype was obtained from an adult in good health. Sequencing was performed on peripheral blood, taken on day 0 of AZD1222 vaccination. The rearrangement links TRBV2 to TRBJ2-7; D assignment may be TRBD1 or TRBD2 (6 bases each). In nucleotides, the CDR3 is TGTGCCAGCAGTGAAGGAGCGGGTCTCGTGGGGGCCTCCTACGAGCAGTACGTC. Its translation: CASSEGAGLVGASYEQYV.